Listed here are 28 T cell receptor beta chains from one sample, sequenced in a study of CD8 T cells in ankylosing spondylitis (dated by TCRdb to the late 2010s). The library was generated by 5' RACE. The sequencer listed for this sample is Illumina HiSeq 2500. TCRdb applied fastp at Q25 and MiXCR to the public reads, then kept only in-frame beta chains. CDR3 protein duplicates are merged, each entry listing the most common genes and DNA. Within this sample are some 350,000 distinct CDR3 sequences, with roughly 14% of them counted one time only. 1.1% of the sample lies in the top ten. Sequencing used blood, either unsorted or a sorted T cell fraction (not recorded which). The receptors were sampled from a male donor with ankylosing spondylitis or in good health (not recorded which).

The chain joins TRBV6-5 to TRBJ2-7, with D maybe TRBD1 (6 bases). In germline, CDR1 is MNHEY, CDR2 SVGAGI. V was shortened by 2 bases and J by 3 bases, with 8 bases between the two germline ends. The CDR3 length is 13 residues. The CDR3 here is CASSYRDNYEQYF. DNA for the CDR3: TGTGCCAGCAGTTACCGGGACAACTACGAGCAGTACTTC.

On this clonotype: This clone may be a read error of a much larger clone one base away. The gene calls are TRBV6-1 and TRBJ2-5; D may correspond to TRBD1 or TRBD2 (6 bases each). The CDR3 loop spans 14 amino acids. From germline, CDR1 is MNHNS and CDR2 SASEGT. The CDR3 loop is CATSEVSGGKTQYF. The CDR3 coding sequence is TGTGCCACCAGTGAAGTTTCCGGGGGCAAGACCCAGTACTTC.

The chain links TRBV5-1 to TRBJ1-6; 10 positions agree with TRBD1. Germline values: CDR1 SGHRS, CDR2 YFSETQ. This CDR3 is 15 amino acids long. V lost 4 bases, J lost 7 bases, and 5 bases stayed unmatched. This chain's CDR3 is CASSPTTGGNSPLHF. The CDR3 DNA reads as TGCGCCAGCAGCCCTACGACAGGGGGCAATTCACCCCTCCACTTT.

The chain is built from TRBV2 and TRBJ2-5; perhaps TRBD1 as D (6 bases). Germline V gene sequence: CDR1 SNHLY, CDR2 FYNNEI. Trimming took 4 bases from V and 1 from J, leaving 13 bases between them. This CDR3 is built from 15 residues. DNA of the CDR3: TGTGCCAGCAGTGCAGGACAGACCCTCCAAGAGACCCAGTACTTC. Its translation is CASSAGQTLQETQYF.

This sequence joins TRBV12-3 or TRBV12-4 and TRBJ1-1; D perhaps matches TRBD1 (5 bases). V lost 6 bases and J lost 2, with 10 bases in between. The CDR3 covers 13 residues. The CDR3 DNA is TGTGCCAGCAGCCACGGGACCAACACTGAAGCTTTCTTT. Amino acid sequence: CASSHGTNTEAFF.

This clonotype was seen more than once but under ten times. The V gene is TRBV5-1, the J gene TRBJ1-5; D gene ambiguous. CDR3 length: 15 amino acids. Trimming removed 0 bases from V and 1 base from J, with 8 bases in between. Germline assignment: CDR1 SGHRS and CDR2 YFSETQ. CDR3 loop: CASSLGSGSNQPQHF. The DNA for the CDR3 is TGCGCCAGCAGCTTGGGTAGTGGGAGCAATCAGCCCCAGCATTTT.

This clonotype showed up just a few times. J is TRBJ2-1 and V is TRBV18; either TRBD1 or TRBD2 may supply D (6 bases each). This CDR3 comprises 13 residues. The V end was cut by 2 bases, the J end by 5 bases, with 7 bases between. In germline, CDR1 is KGHSH, CDR2 LQKENI. The CDR3 DNA follows: TGTGCCAGCTCACCAGGGGGGCACAATGAGCAGTTCTTC. This gives the protein CASSPGGHNEQFF. Using reference TRBV18 and TRBJ2-1 for the parts outside the CDR3, the full variable domain is NAGVMQNPRHLVRRRGQEARLRCSPMKGHSHVYWYRQLPEEGLKFMVYLQKENIIDESGMPKERFSAEFPKEGPSILRIQQVVRGDSAAYFCASSPGGHNEQFFGPGTRLTVL.

This clonotype was detected only a few times. The chain employs TRBV4-2 and TRBJ2-1; TRBD2 aligns across 7 bases. With V trimmed by 0 bases and J by 3 bases, 2 bases remained unmatched. This CDR3 comprises 15 residues. Germline CDR1 and CDR2: LGHNA and YNFKEQ. The DNA for the CDR3 is TGTGCCAGCAGCCAAGAGCTAGCGGACTACAATGAGCAGTTCTTC. It yields the protein CASSQELADYNEQFF.

This clonotype was seen a few times. The V and J genes are TRBV5-1 and TRBJ2-1, with 7 bases aligning to TRBD2. Germline V gives CDR1 SGHRS, CDR2 YFSETQ. This CDR3 is built from 15 residues. V lost 5 bases to trimming and J lost 5 bases; unmatched junction nucleotides: 10. The CDR3 sequence: CASRSSGLPNNEQFF. The CDR3 nucleotides read TGCGCCAGCAGGTCCTCGGGACTACCGAACAATGAGCAGTTCTTC.

The rearrangement joins TRBV15 to TRBJ2-1, with 7 nucleotides matching TRBD1. Germline V gene data show CDR1 as LNHNV and CDR2 as YYDKDF (reference sequence). The CDR3 is 16 amino acids. The trim removed 0 bases at V and 5 bases at J, leaving 7 bases unmatched. CDR3 residues: CATSRDRSGGNNEQFF. CDR3 DNA sequence: TGTGCCACCAGCAGAGACAGGTCAGGGGGAAACAATGAGCAGTTCTTC.

The J gene is TRBJ2-1, the V gene TRBV5-6; TRBD2 agrees at 7 bases. Germline loops: CDR1 SGHDT, CDR2 YYEEEE. The V and J ends lost 0 bases and 2 bases, in that order; junction bases with no gene match: 5. The CDR3 has 16 amino acids. CDR3 bases: TGTGCCAGCAGCTTGGGCGCGGCGGGAGCCTACAATGAGCAGTTCTTC. Amino acid sequence: CASSLGAAGAYNEQFF. The full variable domain, completed using reference TRBV5-6 and TRBJ2-1, is DAGVTQSPTHLIKTRGQQVTLRCSPKSGHDTVSWYQQALGQGPQFIFQYYEEEERQRGNFPDRFSGHQFPNYSSELNVNALLLGDSALYLCASSLGAAGAYNEQFFGPGTRLTVL.

This chain uses TRBV7-8 with TRBJ2-2; 14 bases match TRBD2. The CDR3 length is 20 residues. J lost 5 bases, V lost 5 bases, and 16 bases had no gene match. CDR1 and CDR2 (germline): SGHVS, FQNEAQ. In DNA form, the CDR3 reads TGTGCCAGCAGCGCCCCCTCCCCGAGACTAGCGGGAGGGCCTACCGGGGAGCTGTTTTTT. Protein: CASSAPSPRLAGGPTGELFF.

This clonotype was seen a handful of times. The chain employs TRBV5-1 and TRBJ2-2; D perhaps matches TRBD1 (5 bases). V was cut by 2 bases and J by 4 bases, with 15 bases left in between. Germline V CDR1 and CDR2: SGHRS, YFSETQ. There are 16 residues in the CDR3. The chain's CDR3 is CASSFDPQGGTGELFF. In nucleotides, the CDR3 is TGCGCCAGCAGCTTCGATCCCCAGGGCGGCACCGGGGAGCTGTTTTTT.

The CDR3 reads CASGLVLDGRAPWEQFF. For the CDR3, the DNA is TGTGCTAGTGGTTTGGTACTGGACGGGAGGGCCCCATGGGAGCAGTTCTTC. The rearrangement uses TRBV12-5 and TRBJ2-1, with 8 bases matching TRBD2. Germline CDR1 and CDR2: LGHNT and FRNRAP. The V and J ends lost 0 bases and 10 bases, in that order; junction bases with no gene match: 14. The CDR3 is 17 amino acids.

This clonotype was seen more than once but under ten times. The chain links TRBV2 to TRBJ2-2, with unresolved D. This CDR3 has 13 residues. The ends were cut back, 7 bases at V and 8 bases at J, with 14 bases in the middle. Germline assignment: CDR1 SNHLY and CDR2 FYNNEI. For the CDR3, the DNA is TGTGCCAGCACCGACGTGGGTAGGGGGGAGCTGTTTTTT. It specifies CASTDVGRGELFF.

The CDR3 DNA sequence: TGCAGCGTTGAATTGGGAACAGCGAACACTGAAGCTTTCTTT. This gives the protein CSVELGTANTEAFF. The V gene is TRBV29-1, the J gene TRBJ1-1, with D uncertain. Trimming cost V 2 bases and J 1 base, with 11 bases left between them. Germline CDR1 reads SQVTM; CDR2 reads ANQGSEA. This CDR3 contains 14 residues. Full variable domain (missing parts from reference TRBV29-1 and TRBJ1-1): SAVISQKPSRDICQRGTSLTIQCQVDSQVTMMFWYRQQPGQSLTLIATANQGSEATYESGFVIDKFPISRPNLTFSTLTVSNMSPEDSSIYLCSVELGTANTEAFFGQGTRLTVV.

This clonotype was seen repeatedly, ten times or more. The chain is built from TRBV29-1 and TRBJ1-1; 7 bases map to TRBD1. The trim removed 7 bases at V and 5 bases at J, leaving 7 bases unmatched. The CDR3 length is 12 residues. Germline assignment: CDR1 SQVTM and CDR2 ANQGSEA. This CDR3 is CSGGTEETEAFF. The CDR3 bases are TGCAGCGGGGGGACAGAAGAGACTGAAGCTTTCTTT.

This clonotype was detected a few times. The chain joins TRBV10-3 to TRBJ2-7; 15 bases are shared with TRBD2. V was clipped by 3 bases and J by 7 bases; unmatched bases: 10. This CDR3 has 17 residues. CDR1 is ENHRY, CDR2 SYGVKD, per germline. The CDR3 loop reads CAISEQGLAGGFREQYF. The CDR3 region has the DNA TGTGCCATCAGTGAACAAGGACTAGCGGGAGGGTTTCGGGAGCAGTACTTC.

V usage is TRBV5-5 and J usage is TRBJ1-3; D is unresolved. Trimming left V 1 base short and J 1 base short, with 9 bases between. Germline CDR1 SGHKS, CDR2 YYEKEE (reference sequence). The CDR3 spans 15 residues. CDR3 DNA: TGTGCCAGCAGCTTGAAATCGGATTCTGGAAACACCATATATTTT. Residues: CASSLKSDSGNTIYF.

V is TRBV2 and J is TRBJ1-6; perhaps TRBD1 as D (5 bases). The CDR3 sequence is 15 residues long. Germline CDR1 is SNHLY and CDR2 is FYNNEI. Trimming took off 7 bases at V and 7 bases at J, with 17 bases between the two ends. The CDR3 is CASIPRVSGNSPLHF. CDR3 coding DNA: TGTGCCAGCATCCCCAGGGTCTCTGGGAATTCACCCCTCCACTTT.

This clonotype came up a few times. The chain employs TRBV27 and TRBJ2-1; D possibly corresponds to TRBD2 (5 bases). This CDR3 is built from 14 residues. Trimming removed 7 bases from V and 6 bases from J, with 16 bases in between. CDR1 MNHEY and CDR2 SMNVEV come from the germline V gene (reference sequence). This CDR3 reads CASNRAGGVNEQFF. The CDR3 DNA sequence: TGTGCCAGCAACCGGGCAGGAGGAGTCAATGAGCAGTTCTTC.

This clonotype occurred a few times. The chain joins TRBV5-6 to TRBJ2-7, with 7 bases fitting TRBD1. With V trimmed by 0 bases and J by 4 bases, 16 bases remained unmatched. CDR3 length: 18 amino acids. In germline, CDR1 is SGHDT, CDR2 YYEEEE. The CDR3 spells CASSLGPLSNRGMYEQYF. The CDR3 DNA sequence: TGTGCCAGCAGCTTGGGACCCTTGAGTAACAGGGGTATGTACGAGCAGTACTTC.

This clonotype came up a few times. This chain links TRBV7-2 with TRBJ1-2; D ambiguous. Trimming removed 4 bases from V and 4 bases from J, with 16 bases in between. The CDR3 has 15 amino acids. The germline V gene has CDR1 SGHTA and CDR2 FQGNSA. This chain's CDR3 is CASSSLKGNGYGYTF. CDR3 nucleotides: TGTGCCAGCAGCTCATTAAAGGGTAATGGCTATGGCTACACCTTC.

This clonotype was seen more than once but under ten times. This sequence joins TRBV7-2 and TRBJ2-5; TRBD2 is a possible D gene (6 bases). V lost 3 bases, J lost 1 base, and 12 bases lay in between. This CDR3 spans 15 amino acids. The germline V gene encodes CDR1 SGHTA and CDR2 FQGNSA. The CDR3 loop is CASSLPGTVQETQYF. The CDR3 nucleotides read TGTGCCAGCAGCTTGCCCGGGACTGTCCAAGAGACCCAGTACTTC.

A few counts support this clonotype. The chain joins TRBV5-1 to TRBJ1-2; D not certain. The CDR3 totals 14 residues. The germline V and J ends were trimmed by 0 bases and 6 bases, with 12 bases remaining between them. The germline gives CDR1 SGHRS, CDR2 YFSETQ. The CDR3 DNA sequence: TGCGCCAGCAGCTTGGAGGGAGGGTTAAATGGCTACACCTTC. It translates to CASSLEGGLNGYTF.

The chain has TRBV3-1 and TRBJ2-3, with 7 bases matching TRBD2. The CDR3 runs to 16 residues. The ends lost 1 base at V and 3 bases at J; junction bases unmatched: 7. Germline V gene data show CDR1 as LGHDT and CDR2 as YNNKEL (reference sequence). This chain's CDR3 is CASSQVREVETDTQYF. The DNA of the CDR3 is TGTGCCAGCAGCCAAGTTCGGGAGGTGGAGACAGATACGCAGTATTTT.

V and J are TRBV29-1 and TRBJ1-1; 9 positions match TRBD1. The V segment lost 7 bases and the J segment 0 bases; nucleotides outside the gene matches: 0. In germline, CDR1 is SQVTM, CDR2 ANQGSEA. There are 12 residues in the CDR3. The CDR3 DNA reads TGCAGCGGGACAGGGGTGAACACTGAAGCTTTCTTT. Translation: CSGTGVNTEAFF.

A few counts support this clonotype. The rearrangement joins TRBV3-1 to TRBJ1-1; no clear D. Germline-derived CDR1 and CDR2 are LGHDT and YNNKEL (reference sequence). V shed 8 bases and J shed 7 bases, with 17 bases lying between them. The CDR3 has 13 amino acids. The CDR3 loop reads CASAVGNAREAFF. The DNA for the CDR3 is TGTGCCAGCGCGGTGGGAAATGCCCGTGAAGCTTTCTTT.